The clone carrying this T cell receptor (beta chain) was recorded only once. The sample is drawn from a study of blood T cell repertoires in COVID-19. Study as a whole: Acute and convalescent COVID-19 specimens originated in the United States, Italy and Spain. T cells, B-cell-depleted T cells, or PBMCs supplied cDNA or gDNA.

Authors' processing steps: Amplifying reference gene primers gave estimates of nucleated cell counts. Data came from immunoSEQ multiplex PCR; TCRdb stores just in-frame clones and leaves some out. The V and J calls and clone size were taken over from that table, and D and trimming were inferred from the DNA. The repertoire includes roughly 440,000 clones, approximately 90% of them detected once, and over 10% sits in the top ten. What was sequenced was peripheral blood. This TCR was sampled from a woman in her forties or fifties with COVID-19, enrolled during active disease.

The CDR3, as DNA: TGTGCCTGGAGGACACAGGGGGCGCCTGGCGGCTACACCTTC. Its translation is CAWRTQGAPGGYTF. This chain uses TRBV30 with TRBJ1-2, with 9 bases that match TRBD1. Germline CDR1 reads GTSNPN; CDR2 reads SVGIG (reference sequence). CDR3 size: 14 residues. The V segment lost 3 bases and the J segment 8 bases; nucleotides outside the gene matches: 10.